Each of the 11 T cell receptor beta chains below was sequenced from the same sample in a study of blood T cell repertoires in COVID-19. Produced via immunoSEQ multiplex PCR; TCRdb's table is partial and in-frame only. This repertoire shows approximately 250,000 clones, roughly 86% found once; its top ten account for around 1.6%. The sequencing sample was made of peripheral blood. Receptors were obtained from a woman in her fifties or sixties who had recovered from COVID-19.

This sequence joins TRBV6-5 and TRBJ1-5, with D possibly being TRBD1 (6 bases). The CDR3 totals 16 residues. Germline CDR1 is MNHEY and CDR2 is SVGAGI. V lost 4 bases, J lost 4 bases, and 17 bases lay in between. Here the CDR3 DNA reads TGTGCCAGCAGTTCCACGACAGGTCGACGTAATCAGCCCCAGCATTTT. Its translation is CASSSTTGRRNQPQHF.

The CDR3 is CASTLGGGLNYGYTF. In nucleotides, the CDR3 is TGTGCCAGCACCTTGGGGGGAGGGTTAAACTATGGCTACACCTTC. The chain is built from TRBV7-2 and TRBJ1-2, with D tentatively TRBD1 (5 bases). V lost 7 bases and J 2 bases, leaving 17 bases between the germline ends. Germline CDR1 is SGHTA and CDR2 is FQGNSA. This CDR3 has 15 residues.

This chain links TRBV5-6 with TRBJ2-5; 9 bases agree with TRBD1. Germline V gene data show CDR1 as SGHDT and CDR2 as YYEEEE. The CDR3 totals 15 residues. The ends lost 1 base at V and 3 bases at J; junction bases unmatched: 4. The CDR3 region has the DNA TGTGCCAGCAGCTTGATAGGGACAGGGAAAGAGACCCAGTACTTC. Protein sequence: CASSLIGTGKETQYF.

The chain carries TRBV7-2 and TRBJ1-2; TRBD1 matches 7 bases. From germline, CDR1 is SGHTA and CDR2 FQGNSA. With 4 bases clipped from V and 8 bases from J, the junction kept 10 bases outside the gene matches. The length of the CDR3 is 14 residues. CDR3 nucleotides: TGTGCCAGCAGCTCCATAGGGACAGATCTGGGCTACACCTTC. Translating gives CASSSIGTDLGYTF.

This clone was picked up one time. J is TRBJ1-1 and V is TRBV6-1; D not certain. The V end lost 0 bases, the J end lost 5 bases, and 16 bases lay between the germline ends. CDR1 MNHNS and CDR2 SASEGT come from the germline V gene. This CDR3 contains 16 residues. Here the CDR3 DNA reads TGTGCCAGCAGTGAAGCAGGGAGGTCCTTTAGGACTGAAGCTTTCTTT. It yields the protein CASSEAGRSFRTEAFF.

This clone was recorded a few times. This chain links TRBV21-1 with TRBJ2-5; TRBD1 reflects the table's D call only, with no check against the DNA. TRBV21-1 is listed as a pseudogene. This CDR3 is built from 17 residues. CDR3 coding DNA: TGTGCCAGCAGCAAACAGGGGGACCCCCCGGCCCAAGAGACCCAGTACTTC. Residues: CASSKQGDPPAQETQYF.

As concerns this clone: It is likely a read error, because the conserved phenylalanine at the end of the CDR3 is missing. The limits of the CDR3 on the DNA are not certain, so only TCRdb's listed CDR3 is given. The chain uses TRBV6-6 and TRBJ1-1; the listed D gene, TRBD1, was not tested against the DNA. The germline gives CDR1 MNHNY, CDR2 SVGAGI (reference sequence). The CDR3 has 13 residues if both end residues are counted. The CDR3 reads CASSYSGAEAGPS.

This clone was seen only once. The CDR3 protein is CAISESGRGDAGQPQHF. CDR3 nucleotides: TGTGCCATCAGTGAGTCCGGCAGGGGGGATGCGGGTCAGCCCCAGCATTTT. The chain combines TRBV10-3 with TRBJ1-5; 7 nucleotides agree with TRBD1. V dropped 0 bases and J dropped 6; count of bases not matched to a gene: 11. Germline V gene sequence: CDR1 ENHRY, CDR2 SYGVKD. The CDR3 sequence is 17 residues long.

CDR3 DNA: TGTGCCATCAGTTCAGGGGGTGGGCTGGCTGAAGCTTTCTTT. Translation gives CAISSGGGLAEAFF. The chain has TRBV10-3 and TRBJ1-1; 7 positions match TRBD1. Germline trimming cut 5 bases from V and 6 bases from J; bases unmatched to any gene: 9. Germline V CDR1 and CDR2: ENHRY, SYGVKD. The CDR3 has 14 amino acids.

This chain links TRBV28 with TRBJ2-1; TRBD1 aligns across 7 bases. Germline lookup yields CDR1 MDHEN and CDR2 SYDVKM. The V gene end was trimmed by 3 bases and the J gene end by 4 bases; junction bases not matched to a gene: 9. The CDR3 consists of 16 residues. The chain's CDR3 is CASSFLGGRSYNEQFF. The CDR3 DNA reads TGTGCCAGCAGTTTTTTAGGGGGCCGTTCTTACAATGAGCAGTTCTTC.

The rearrangement joins TRBV27 to TRBJ1-3; TRBD1 agrees at 7 bases. The CDR3 is made up of 13 amino acids. V lost 9 bases and J lost 2; bases outside the gene matches: 4. The germline gives CDR1 MNHEY, CDR2 SMNVEV (reference sequence). CDR3 DNA sequence: TGTGCCAGTAGGGACAGCCCTGGAAACACCATATATTTT. Amino acid sequence: CASRDSPGNTIYF.